A selection of T cell receptor beta chains follows, all from one sample in a study of blood T cell repertoires in COVID-19. Data came from immunoSEQ multiplex PCR; TCRdb stores just in-frame clones and leaves some out. The sample lists about 220,000 clones; around 90% were seen once. The sample consisted of PBMCs or T cells enriched from blood (not recorded which). The source is a woman aged 45-59 years with acute COVID-19. CDR3s include the opening cysteine and the closing phenylalanine or tryptophan. The D gene is left open where the match is weak. For some rows the clone size is stated as once, few or many, or as a class when expanded; others skip it.

size,D,V,J,CDR3,DNA
-,-,TRBV6-2/TRBV6-3,TRBJ1-4,CASSPRTTFATNEKLFF,TGTGCCAGCAGTCCGCGGACAACTTTTGCAACTAATGAAAAACTGTTTTTT
-,TRBD1,TRBV6-5,TRBJ1-3,CASSSQGAGDTIYF,TGTGCCAGCAGTTCACAGGGGGCTGGGGACACCATATATTTT
-,-,TRBV2,TRBJ2-1,CASSVGGSSSYNEQFF,TGTGCCAGCTCGGTGGGGGGATCAAGCTCCTACAATGAGCAGTTCTTC
-,-,TRBV7-2,TRBJ2-1,CASSLGMISWNEQFF,TGTGCCAGCAGCTTAGGTATGATTAGTTGGAATGAGCAGTTCTTC
-,-,TRBV6-5,TRBJ2-3,CASSYSGGTDTQYF,TGTGCCAGCAGTTACTCGGGAGGCACAGATACGCAGTATTTT
-,TRBD1,TRBV18,TRBJ1-6,CASSPTRDRNSPLHF,TGTGCCAGCTCACCGACAAGGGACAGGAATTCACCCCTCCACTTT
-,-,TRBV28,TRBJ2-4,CASSLASVAKNIQYF,TGTGCCAGCAGTTTGGCCAGCGTAGCCAAAAACATTCAGTACTTC
-,-,TRBV7-6,TRBJ2-1,CASSLGTSYNEQFF,TGTGCCAGCAGCTTAGGGACTTCCTACAATGAGCAGTTCTTC
-,-,TRBV29-1,TRBJ2-1,CSVGPDNEQFF,TGCAGCGTTGGGCCCGACAATGAGCAGTTCTTC
-,TRBD1,TRBV6-5,TRBJ1-5,CASRTTGGGQPQHF,TGTGCCAGCAGAACGACAGGGGGGGGTCAGCCCCAGCATTTT
-,-,TRBV27,TRBJ2-3,CASKIPGGRTDTQYF,TGTGCCAGCAAAATCCCTGGAGGGCGCACAGATACGCAGTATTTT
few,-,TRBV28,TRBJ2-7,CASRSSGYEQYF,TGTGCCAGCAGGTCCTCGGGGTACGAGCAGTACTTC
-,TRBD2,TRBV2,TRBJ2-5,CASSGLAGGGETQYF,TGTGCCAGCAGTGGACTAGCGGGAGGGGGAGAGACCCAGTACTTC
-,-,TRBV28,TRBJ2-7,CAQPVRGSYEQYF,TGTGCCCAACCCGTCAGAGGCTCCTACGAGCAGTACTTC
-,-,TRBV4-1,TRBJ2-3,CASTPSGAPSTDTQYF,TGCGCCAGCACCCCTTCAGGGGCCCCTAGCACAGATACGCAGTATTTT
-,-,TRBV28,TRBJ1-2,CASSFGGSYTF,TGTGCCAGCAGTTTCGGGGGTTCCTACACCTTC
-,TRBD1,TRBV30,TRBJ1-5,CAWSPGGLSNQPQHF,TGTGCCTGGAGTCCAGGGGGCTTAAGCAATCAGCCCCAGCATTTT
-,-,TRBV7-8,TRBJ2-5,CASSPGAASAPETQYF,TGTGCCAGCAGCCCTGGGGCGGCGAGCGCCCCAGAGACCCAGTACTTC
once,TRBD2,TRBV4-2,TRBJ2-5,CASSQKLAGGRETQYF,TGTGCCAGCAGCCAAAAACTAGCGGGAGGGCGGGAGACCCAGTACTTC
few,TRBD1,TRBV28,TRBJ1-5,CASSSPQGYQPQHF,TGTGCCAGCAGTTCCCCACAGGGGTATCAGCCCCAGCATTTT
-,-,TRBV27,TRBJ2-5,CASSFDKSTTQYF,TGTGCCAGCAGTTTTGATAAATCCACAACCCAGTACTTC
-,-,TRBV19,TRBJ1-2,CASSISGRSTYGYTF,TGTGCCAGTAGTATTAGCGGCAGGAGTACCTATGGCTACACCTTC
-,-,TRBV3-1/TRBV3-2,TRBJ2-5,CASSQDFGGVRGETQYF,TGTGCCAGCAGCCAAGATTTCGGAGGGGTTAGAGGGGAGACCCAGTACTTC
many,-,TRBV11-2,TRBJ2-7,CASSLRWTEHFSYEQYF,TGTGCCAGCAGCTTAAGATGGACAGAACACTTCTCCTACGAGCAGTACTTC
-,-,TRBV19,TRBJ1-1,CASSIGRGTEAFF,TGTGCCAGTAGTATAGGAAGGGGGACTGAAGCTTTCTTT
-,-,TRBV5-1,TRBJ2-3,CASGLGQRRTDTQYF,TGCGCCAGCGGCTTGGGGCAGAGGAGGACAGATACGCAGTATTTT
once,-,TRBV18,TRBJ1-3,CASSPLPKSSGNTIYF,TGTGCCAGCTCACCCTTACCTAAAAGCTCTGGAAACACCATATATTTT
-,TRBD1,TRBV27,TRBJ2-2,CASQRGGQGVTGELFF,TGTGCCAGCCAACGCGGGGGACAGGGAGTTACCGGGGAGCTGTTTTTT
-,TRBD2,TRBV19,TRBJ2-7,CASSPTSGAYEQYF,TGTGCCAGTAGTCCAACTAGCGGGGCCTACGAGCAGTACTTC
-,-,TRBV9,TRBJ1-3,CASSVRSGNTIYF,TGTGCCAGCAGCGTACGGTCTGGAAACACCATATATTTT
-,TRBD1,TRBV5-5,TRBJ1-4,CASSYGQALNEKLFF,TGTGCCAGCAGCTATGGACAGGCCCTTAATGAAAAACTGTTTTTT
many,-,TRBV4-3,TRBJ1-4,CASSQSLLGDTNEKLFF,TGCGCCAGCAGCCAGAGTTTATTAGGAGATACTAATGAAAAACTGTTTTTT
-,TRBD2,TRBV7-9,TRBJ2-1,CASQSAVAGFYNEQFF,TGTGCCAGCCAGTCAGCGGTAGCGGGGTTCTACAATGAGCAGTTCTTC
-,-,TRBV6-4,TRBJ2-7,CASSDSPWGEDAYEQYF,TGTGCCAGCAGTGATTCCCCCTGGGGGGAGGACGCATACGAGCAGTACTTC
-,-,TRBV5-1,TRBJ2-3,CASSLGAYTDTQYF,TGCGCCAGCAGCTTGGGGGCGTACACAGATACGCAGTATTTT
-,-,TRBV3-1/TRBV3-2,TRBJ2-7,CASSQIGGPTYEQYF,TGTGCCAGCAGCCAAATCGGCGGGCCGACCTACGAGCAGTACTTC
-,TRBD2,TRBV27,TRBJ2-1,CASSPDTSGRANEQFF,TGTGCCAGCAGTCCCGATACTAGCGGGAGGGCTAATGAGCAGTTCTTC
-,TRBD1,TRBV4-3,TRBJ2-7,CASSQGRQGSYEQYF,TGCGCCAGCAGCCAAGGTAGACAGGGCTCCTACGAGCAGTACTTC
-,TRBD1,TRBV12-3/TRBV12-4,TRBJ1-4,CASSFAQGEKLFF,TGTGCCAGCAGTTTCGCACAGGGGGAAAAACTGTTTTTT
-,-,TRBV18,TRBJ1-5,CASSPGSDQPQHF,TGTGCCAGCTCACCCGGGAGTGATCAGCCCCAGCATTTT